The 29 T cell receptor beta chains listed next were all sequenced from one sample in a study of blood T cells in healthy people across ages. Primed by a sample-barcoded 5' primer and a J-beta primer mix, a second PCR proceeded for 7 to 11 cycles. TCRdb used MiXCR to reprocess the 5' RACE reads, holding one entry per CDR3 protein. In the table there are more than 800,000 distinct CDR3 sequences, 45% of which are singletons. The sequencing input was blood. All receptors come from a woman aged 60-75 years in good health.

V is TRBV5-6 and J is TRBJ2-4, with D possibly being TRBD1 (6 bases). The J call may not be correct, given that the DNA end is closer to TRBJ2-7. CDR3 length: 14 residues. In germline, CDR1 is SGHDT, CDR2 YYEEEE. CDR3 nucleotides: TGTGCCAGCAGCTTTGGGACATTAGACTACGAGCAGTACTTC. Its protein product is CASSFGTLDYEQYF.

The genes are TRBV6-6 and TRBJ1-4; D is unclear. The V end lost 4 bases, the J end lost 10 bases, and 7 bases lay between the germline ends. This CDR3 is 11 amino acids long. Germline lookup yields CDR1 MNHNY and CDR2 SVGAGI (reference sequence). The CDR3 nucleotides read TGTGCCAGCAGTTTAGGAGGAAAACTGTTTTTT. Its translation is CASSLGGKLFF.

This clonotype has just one count. The chain has TRBV3-1 and TRBJ2-1; no clear D. Germline V gene lookup returns CDR1 LGHDT and CDR2 YNNKEL (reference sequence). The CDR3 sequence is 15 residues long. V was clipped by 2 bases and J by 7 bases, with 15 bases between them. In DNA, the CDR3 is TGTGCCAGCAGCCAATTGGGCTCTACTGAGAATGAGCAGTTCTTC. It codes for CASSQLGSTENEQFF.

This clonotype was seen a handful of times. The V call is TRBV10-2, the J call TRBJ2-7, with TRBD2 matching 7 bases. The J call may be in error: the DNA end matches TRBJ2-5 better. The CDR3 sequence is 14 residues long. Germline V gene lookup returns CDR1 WSHSY and CDR2 SAAADI. The CDR3 DNA follows: TGCGCCAGCAGGCCGGGAGGTTCGGGGGAGACCCAGTACTTC. Protein: CASRPGGSGETQYF.

The V call is TRBV27, the J call TRBJ1-3; TRBD1 agrees at 8 bases. This CDR3 is built from 14 residues. Germline loops: CDR1 MNHEY, CDR2 SMNVEV (reference sequence). V dropped 5 bases and J dropped 6; count of bases not matched to a gene: 6. This chain's CDR3 is CASSPRQGINTIYF. The CDR3 DNA reads as TGTGCCAGCAGTCCGCGACAGGGGATAAACACCATATATTTT.

This clonotype has a handful of counts. V gene TRBV27 combines with J gene TRBJ1-1; no clear D. The CDR3 is made up of 15 amino acids. Germline V lookup: CDR1 MNHEY, CDR2 SMNVEV (reference sequence). The V and J ends lost 6 bases and 3 bases respectively, with 17 bases between them. The CDR3 is CASSPWRGLDTEAFF. The CDR3 DNA is TGTGCCAGCAGCCCCTGGAGAGGGTTGGACACTGAAGCTTTCTTT.

The chain is built from TRBV7-3 and TRBJ2-3; TRBD2 matches at 7 bases. The CDR3 has 16 amino acids. Germline trimming cut 3 bases from V and 2 bases from J; bases unmatched to any gene: 8. The germline V gene encodes CDR1 SGHTA and CDR2 FQGTGA. CDR3 bases: TGTGCCAGCAGCTTCCCCCCCGGGAGGTCCACAGATACGCAGTATTTT. Protein: CASSFPPGRSTDTQYF.

Notes on this clonotype: Its ends do not fully match the called genes, so a read error is possible. The V call is TRBV7-2, the J call TRBJ1-6, with D possibly matching TRBD1 (6 bases). This CDR3 has 15 residues. CDR1 and CDR2 from the germline V gene are SGHTA and FQGNSA. The CDR3 is CASSRREGDKSPLHF. The CDR3 bases are TGTGCCAGCAGCCGGAGAGAGGGGGATAAGTCACCCCTCCACTTT.

This clonotype was counted only a few times. The V call is TRBV29-1, the J call TRBJ1-2; maybe TRBD1 (5 bases). The length of the CDR3 is 13 residues. Germline V gene sequence: CDR1 SQVTM, CDR2 ANQGSEA. Trimming shortened V by 3 bases and J by 3 bases, and 11 bases separated the two germline ends. This chain's CDR3 is CSVEGGSYYGYTF. CDR3 sequence (DNA): TGCAGCGTTGAGGGGGGTTCTTACTATGGCTACACCTTC.

The chain recombines TRBV27 with TRBJ1-2; D might be TRBD1 (5 bases). CDR1 and CDR2 (germline): MNHEY, SMNVEV (reference sequence). CDR3 length: 13 residues. Trimming cost V 3 bases and J 6 bases, with 11 bases left between them. The CDR3 is CASSFRDLNGYTF. The DNA of the CDR3 is TGTGCCAGCAGTTTCAGGGATTTGAATGGCTACACCTTC.

This clonotype was seen repeatedly, ten times or more. V gene TRBV29-1 combines with J gene TRBJ2-7; 8 bases fit TRBD1. V lost 4 bases, J lost 6 bases, and 8 bases stayed unmatched. Germline V CDR1 and CDR2: SQVTM, ANQGSEA. This CDR3 comprises 13 residues. DNA for the CDR3: TGCAGCGTTGTGGCAGGACAGGGAGGCGAGCAGTACTTC. It codes for CSVVAGQGGEQYF.

The sample holds a few counts of this clonotype. The chain has TRBV27 and TRBJ1-1; 9 bases line up with TRBD1. J was trimmed by 0 bases and V by 4 bases; bases with no gene match: 9. Germline CDR1 reads MNHEY; CDR2 reads SMNVEV (reference sequence). The CDR3 runs 17 residues. The CDR3 sequence: CASSSRTGVTMNTEAFF. In nucleotides, the CDR3 is TGTGCCAGCAGTTCCCGGACAGGGGTCACCATGAACACTGAAGCTTTCTTT.

V is TRBV20-1 and J is TRBJ2-3; D ambiguous. CDR3 length: 14 residues. CDR1 DFQATT and CDR2 SNEGSKA come from the germline V gene (reference sequence). Deletions cut 6 bases from V and 4 bases from J, with 17 bases between. The CDR3 DNA follows: TGCAGTGCGGGCGCGACGAAAGGGCCAGATACGCAGTATTTT. Protein sequence: CSAGATKGPDTQYF.

This chain joins TRBV20-1 and TRBJ2-3; TRBD2 agrees at 10 bases. Germline CDR1 is DFQATT and CDR2 is SNEGSKA (reference sequence). Losses at the gene ends were 6 bases for V and 4 bases for J; bases not matched to a gene: 13. CDR3 length equals 16 residues. The CDR3 region has the DNA TGCAGTGCGAACTCCCTAGCGGGAGAGGGGGCAGATACGCAGTATTTT. Encoded protein: CSANSLAGEGADTQYF.

This clonotype has more than one count but fewer than ten. V is TRBV28 and J is TRBJ2-5; D unresolved. Germline loops: CDR1 MDHEN, CDR2 SYDVKM. Trimming cost V 4 bases and J 3 bases, with 6 bases left between them. CDR3 length: 12 residues. CDR3 loop: CASSSLEETQYF. The CDR3 bases are TGTGCCAGCAGTTCTTTAGAAGAGACCCAGTACTTC.

J is TRBJ2-7 and V is TRBV19, with 9 positions matching TRBD2. Trimming removed 7 bases from V and 0 bases from J; junction bases left unmatched: 7. Germline lookup yields CDR1 LNHDA and CDR2 SQIVND (reference sequence). The CDR3 consists of 15 residues. CDR3 sequence (DNA): TGTGCCAGTACTCCGGGACTAGCTAGCTCCTACGAGCAGTACTTC. As protein: CASTPGLASSYEQYF.

The chain couples TRBV12-3 or TRBV12-4 to TRBJ1-1; 11 nucleotides match TRBD1. Unmatched junction bases numbered 4, after V lost 7 bases and J lost 0 bases. This CDR3 contains 15 residues. The CDR3 coding sequence is TGTGCCAGCATACGGGACAGGGGGATGAACACTGAAGCTTTCTTT. This sequence encodes CASIRDRGMNTEAFF.

This rearrangement joins TRBV3-1 to TRBJ2-5, with TRBD1 identical over 7 bases. Germline CDR1 and CDR2: LGHDT and YNNKEL (reference sequence). The junction had 13 bases not matched to a gene; V was cut back by 0 bases and J by 3 bases. This CDR3 has 18 residues. The DNA for the CDR3 is TGTGCCAGCAGCCAAGATTTTACAGGGACAGCTAGAGAAGAGACCCAGTACTTC. Translating it yields CASSQDFTGTAREETQYF.

This clonotype has a handful of counts. This chain links TRBV9 with TRBJ2-1, with D possibly TRBD1 on 6 matching bases. The V gene's germline CDR1 is SGDLS and CDR2 YYNGEE. CDR3 length equals 14 residues. Trimming cost V 4 bases and J 4 bases, with 12 bases left between them. CDR3 region: CASSPQDRYNEQFF. The CDR3 coding sequence is TGTGCCAGCAGCCCCCAAGACAGGTACAATGAGCAGTTCTTC. The whole variable domain, filled in from reference TRBV9 and TRBJ2-1, reads DSGVTQTPKHLITATGQRVTLRCSPRSGDLSVYWYQQSLDQGLQFLIQYYNGEERAKGNILERFSAQQFPDLHSELNLSSLELGDSALYFCASSPQDRYNEQFFGPGTRLTVL.

The J gene is TRBJ2-1, the V gene TRBV7-8; D perhaps matches TRBD1 (5 bases). Looked up from germline, CDR1 is SGHVS and CDR2 is FQNEAQ. V was cut by 5 bases and J by 9 bases, with 20 bases left in between. The CDR3 is made up of 15 amino acids. DNA for the CDR3: TGTGCCAGCAGCCCCCGAAGGGGTCTGGGCAGTGAGCAGTTCTTC. This encodes CASSPRRGLGSEQFF.

This rearrangement joins TRBV9 to TRBJ1-4; 9 nucleotides align to TRBD1. Germline CDR1 is SGDLS and CDR2 is YYNGEE. Trimming removed 0 bases from V and 8 bases from J; junction bases left unmatched: 5. The CDR3 covers 15 residues. The CDR3: CASSVGGTGKEKLFF. DNA of the CDR3: TGTGCCAGCAGCGTAGGTGGGACAGGGAAGGAAAAACTGTTTTTT. Looking up the rest from reference TRBV9 and TRBJ1-4 gives the full variable domain: DSGVTQTPKHLITATGQRVTLRCSPRSGDLSVYWYQQSLDQGLQFLIQYYNGEERAKGNILERFSAQQFPDLHSELNLSSLELGDSALYFCASSVGGTGKEKLFFGSGTQLSVL.

The chain is built from TRBV12-3 or TRBV12-4 and TRBJ2-1, with 7 bases aligning to TRBD2. V was pared by 11 bases and J by 6 bases, with 19 bases of the junction left unmatched. CDR3 size: 16 residues. The CDR3 nucleotides read TGTGCCGGCGCACCCCCCCGGGCTAGCGGAACCAATGAGCAGTTCTTC. It encodes CAGAPPRASGTNEQFF.

This clonotype was recorded many times. This chain joins TRBV7-9 and TRBJ2-7; D is unresolved. Germline V gives CDR1 SEHNR, CDR2 FQNEAQ (reference sequence). The CDR3 consists of 14 residues. Trimming pared 5 bases from V and 0 bases from J, leaving 11 bases between. CDR3: CASSPTQSSYEQYF. CDR3 nucleotides: TGTGCCAGCAGCCCCACACAGAGCTCCTACGAGCAGTACTTC.

This clonotype turned up a few times. The rearrangement joins TRBV7-3 to TRBJ2-2; D remains unclear. CDR1 SGHTA and CDR2 FQGTGA come from the germline V gene. The CDR3 totals 14 residues. Between the trimmed V and J ends, which lost 3 bases and 2 bases, there was a span of 7 bases. For the CDR3, the DNA is TGTGCCAGCAGCTTCACAAGTAACACCGGGGAGCTGTTTTTT. Translation: CASSFTSNTGELFF.

This chain connects TRBV7-6 to TRBJ2-1; 10 bases align to TRBD2. The germline V gene encodes CDR1 SGHVS and CDR2 FNYEAQ. The CDR3 length is 16 residues. The V and J ends lost 0 bases and 5 bases, in that order; junction bases with no gene match: 4. The CDR3 protein is CASSLAGLAADNEQFF. In nucleotides, the CDR3 is TGTGCCAGCAGCTTAGCCGGACTAGCGGCCGACAATGAGCAGTTCTTC.

CDR3: CASSQDWEWQETQYF. CDR3 nucleotides: TGTGCCAGCAGCCAAGACTGGGAGTGGCAAGAGACCCAGTACTTC. The chain links TRBV14 to TRBJ2-5; D may be TRBD2 (5 bases). The V end lost 0 bases, the J end lost 2 bases, and 10 bases lay between the germline ends. The CDR3 has 15 residues. Germline V gene sequence: CDR1 SGHDN, CDR2 FVKESK.

This clonotype was counted only a few times. The chain recombines TRBV10-3 with TRBJ2-1, with 10 bases lining up with TRBD1. V was clipped by 3 bases and J by 7 bases; unmatched bases: 12. The germline V gene encodes CDR1 ENHRY and CDR2 SYGVKD. This CDR3 is built from 17 residues. CDR3 loop: CAISDPGQGLSGNEQFF. The CDR3 coding sequence is TGTGCCATCAGTGACCCGGGACAGGGGCTTTCGGGGAATGAGCAGTTCTTC.

The V gene is TRBV27, the J gene TRBJ1-2; no firm D call. Trimming took 6 bases from V and 6 from J, leaving 14 bases between them. The CDR3 is 13 amino acids. Per the germline V gene, CDR1 is MNHEY and CDR2 is SMNVEV (reference sequence). The CDR3 region is CASSDGAPHGYTF. DNA of the CDR3: TGTGCCAGCAGCGACGGAGCCCCCCATGGCTACACCTTC.

The V and J genes are TRBV20-1 and TRBJ2-1; 8 nucleotides match TRBD2. The CDR3 is 16 residues long. Trimming at V came to 5 bases and at J to 9 bases, leaving 18 bases not matched to a gene. The germline V gene has CDR1 DFQATT and CDR2 SNEGSKA (reference sequence). Written as DNA, the CDR3 is TGCAGTGCTCGTGACTATCTAGCGGGCACAGAGGGTGAGCAGTTCTTC. The encoded protein is CSARDYLAGTEGEQFF.